The clone carrying this T cell receptor beta chain was counted only a few times. Sequence at one end of the junction differs from germline and may be a read error. The assay was immunoSEQ multiplex PCR, and TCRdb's table has in-frame clones only and misses some. This table holds tens of thousands of clones, roughly 88% found once. The sample comes from a study of stem cell transplantation in POMP-related autoinflammatory disease. Overall study: After transplant, neutrophils and platelets showed 100% graft donor chimerism through one year.

This CDR3 has 15 residues. CDR1 SGDLS and CDR2 YYNGEE come from the germline V gene. Prominent immunodeficiency with autoinflammation defined PRAID. The material sequenced was CD4+ T cells from PBMCs, taken after stem cell transplantation. The chain joins TRBV9 to TRBJ2-6; no clear D gene. This clonotype was obtained from a human patient with POMP-related autoinflammation and immune dysregulation (PRAID). Some T cells may be provided by the graft donor. CDR3: CASSDLISGANVLTF. The CDR3 bases are TGTGCCAGCAGCGACCTTATCTCTGGAGCCAACGTCCTGACTTTC.